This TCR beta chain stems from a study of blood T cell repertoires in COVID-19. Study-level background: The United States, Italy and Spain were the sources of the acute and convalescent COVID-19 samples.

Using immunoSEQ multiplex PCR, the repertoire was profiled, and TCRdb retains in-frame clones only, with some absent. The profile covers hundreds of thousands of clones, with roughly 86% appearing a single time and 2.3% taken by the ten largest. The germline V gene has CDR1 SGHRS and CDR2 YFSETQ. CDR3 length: 14 amino acids. The junction had 4 bases not matched to a gene; V was cut back by 0 bases and J by 7 bases. The source material was peripheral blood. The TCR sequence derives from a woman aged 55-75 years with COVID-19, enrolled during active disease. The chain links TRBV5-1 to TRBJ1-2, with TRBD1 matching over 9 bases. The CDR3 sequence: CASSLGQGGPGYTF. CDR3 nucleotide sequence: TGCGCCAGCAGCTTGGGACAGGGGGGCCCTGGCTACACCTTC.